The source of this T cell receptor (beta chain) is a study of CD8 T cells in ankylosing spondylitis. Study-wide points: Clones linked with disease were CD8+ and fairly uncommon in the peripheral blood.

This clonotype was found many times. Its antigen is as yet unknown. TCRdb ran MiXCR on the 5' RACE reads and lists one entry per CDR3 protein. The sample records some 130,000 distinct CDR3 sequences, about 7% being singletons. V was shortened by 1 base and J by 3 bases, with 10 bases between the two germline ends. The CDR3 is 15 amino acids. CDR1 and CDR2 (germline): SGHTA, FQGNSA. The source of this sequence is a female donor with ankylosing spondylitis or in good health (not recorded which). The gene calls are TRBV7-2 and TRBJ1-5, with D uncertain. The sample taken for sequencing was blood, either unsorted or a sorted T cell fraction (not recorded which). The CDR3 here is CASSLELGYNQPQHF. CDR3 sequence (DNA): TGTGCCAGCAGCTTAGAGTTAGGGTACAATCAGCCCCAGCATTTT. The whole variable domain, filled in from reference TRBV7-2 and TRBJ1-5, reads GAGVSQSPSNKVTEKGKDVELRCDPISGHTALYWYRQSLGQGLEFLIYFQGNSAPDKSGLPSDRFSAERTGGSVSTLTIQRTQQEDSAVYLCASSLELGYNQPQHFGDGTRLSIL.